This T cell receptor beta chain was retrieved from a study of identical twins. In germline, CDR1 is LGHNA, CDR2 YNFKEQ. The junction had 13 bases not matched to a gene; V was cut back by 2 bases and J by 0 bases. The CDR3 is made up of 19 amino acids. TCRdb ran MiXCR on the 5' RACE reads and lists one entry per CDR3 protein. The sample includes around 1.7 million distinct CDR3 sequences, around 33% of them seen just once. A note on this clonotype: Its antigen is as yet unknown.

Study-level results: The study found that models underestimated out-of-frame TCR alpha sharing in monozygotic twins. Low generation-probability sequences were in excess among twin-shared out-of-frame alpha sequences.

The chain carries TRBV4-2 and TRBJ2-3; 8 bases align to TRBD1. The sequence was obtained from a newborn girl in good health. The sample comprised cord blood. The CDR3 spells CASSQFPGQVPSSTDTQYF. The CDR3 DNA follows: TGTGCCAGCAGCCAATTCCCGGGACAGGTCCCTTCTAGCACAGATACGCAGTATTTT.